These T cell receptor beta chains were read from a single sample in a study of technical replicates of blood from several donors. Clones were read by immunoSEQ multiplex PCR, and TCRdb kept only the in-frame ones, dropping some. The data show some 82,000 clones, roughly 94% seen once. The specimen was T cells isolated from PBMCs. All receptors come from a human donor in good health. CDR3s include the opening cysteine and the closing phenylalanine or tryptophan. Each record gives: J gene, CDR3 length, V gene, clone size, D gene, CDR3 protein, CDR3 DNA. The D gene is left open where the match is weak. Rows may omit the clone size; those that give it use once, few, many or a size class.

J: TRBJ2-7; length: 12; V: TRBV6-5; size: NA; D: TRBD2; CDR3: CASITGGYEQYF; DNA: TGTGCCAGCATAACGGGGGGCTACGAGCAGTACTTC
J: TRBJ2-7; length: 14; V: TRBV28; size: NA; D: TRBD2; CDR3: CASTLAGKAYEQYF; DNA: TGTGCCAGCACCCTAGCGGGAAAGGCGTACGAGCAGTACTTC
J: TRBJ2-1; length: 14; V: TRBV19; size: NA; D: TRBD2; CDR3: CASKPGLAQYEQFF; DNA: TGTGCCAGTAAGCCAGGACTAGCGCAGTATGAGCAGTTCTTC
J: TRBJ2-1; length: 14; V: TRBV29-1; size: NA; D: NA; CDR3: CSVDYTGAKNEQFF; DNA: TGCAGCGTTGATTATACGGGAGCTAAGAATGAGCAGTTCTTC
J: TRBJ2-7; length: 13; V: TRBV27; size: once; D: NA; CDR3: CASSDFPNYEQYF; DNA: TGTGCCAGCAGCGACTTTCCAAACTACGAGCAGTACTTC
J: TRBJ1-5; length: 12; V: TRBV19; size: NA; D: NA; CDR3: CAIGGSGQPQHF; DNA: TGTGCCATAGGGGGTTCAGGTCAGCCCCAGCATTTT
J: TRBJ1-4; length: 14; V: TRBV4-2; size: once; D: TRBD1; CDR3: CASSLLDRDEKLFF; DNA: TGTGCCAGCAGCCTCCTGGACAGGGATGAAAAACTGTTTTTT
J: TRBJ1-3; length: 13; V: TRBV6-5; size: NA; D: NA; CDR3: CASRTQGRNTIYF; DNA: TGTGCCAGCAGGACACAGGGTAGAAACACCATATATTTT
J: TRBJ2-3; length: 15; V: TRBV6-1; size: NA; D: TRBD1; CDR3: CASSERDRGPDTQYF; DNA: TGTGCCAGCAGTGAAAGGGACAGGGGGCCGGATACGCAGTATTTT
J: TRBJ2-7; length: 14; V: TRBV6-5; size: NA; D: TRBD1; CDR3: CASRPGTVTYEQYF; DNA: TGTGCCAGCAGACCCGGGACAGTAACCTACGAGCAGTACTTC
J: TRBJ1-1; length: 13; V: TRBV19; size: NA; D: NA; CDR3: CASSMEGITEAFF; DNA: TGTGCCAGTAGTATGGAGGGTATCACTGAAGCTTTCTTT
J: TRBJ1-1; length: 13; V: TRBV29-1; size: NA; D: NA; CDR3: CSAGVTGNTEAFF; DNA: TGCAGCGCCGGAGTCACGGGGAACACTGAAGCTTTCTTT
J: TRBJ2-3; length: 17; V: TRBV2; size: once; D: TRBD2; CDR3: CASIGLAGGQGTDTQYF; DNA: TGTGCCAGCATAGGACTAGCGGGAGGGCAGGGCACAGATACGCAGTATTTT
J: TRBJ1-2; length: 15; V: TRBV9; size: NA; D: TRBD1; CDR3: CASSAGQGRLYGYTF; DNA: TGTGCCAGCAGCGCTGGACAGGGTAGGCTTTATGGCTACACCTTC
J: TRBJ2-1; length: 15; V: TRBV5-1; size: once; D: TRBD1; CDR3: CASSLGTGSYNEQFF; DNA: TGCGCCAGCAGCTTGGGGACAGGGTCCTACAATGAGCAGTTCTTC
J: TRBJ1-5; length: 15; V: TRBV6-5; size: NA; D: TRBD1; CDR3: CASGDRGPFNQPQHF; DNA: TGTGCCAGCGGGGACAGGGGGCCTTTTAATCAGCCCCAGCATTTT
J: TRBJ2-3; length: 15; V: TRBV2; size: NA; D: TRBD1; CDR3: CASSVRDRDTDTQYF; DNA: TGTGCCAGCAGTGTTCGGGACAGGGACACAGATACGCAGTATTTT
J: TRBJ2-1; length: 15; V: TRBV10-3; size: NA; D: NA; CDR3: CAISGEGSSYNEQFF; DNA: TGTGCCATCAGTGGCGAGGGCAGCTCCTACAATGAGCAGTTCTTC
J: TRBJ2-1; length: 15; V: TRBV9; size: NA; D: NA; CDR3: CASRPGHSSYNEQFF; DNA: TGTGCCAGCAGGCCGGGTCATAGCTCCTACAATGAGCAGTTCTTC
J: TRBJ2-4; length: 15; V: TRBV5-5; size: once; D: NA; CDR3: CASSLTGTTRHIQYF; DNA: TGTGCCAGCAGCCTTACCGGGACGACTAGACACATTCAGTACTTC
J: TRBJ1-2; length: 11; V: TRBV20-1; size: NA; D: TRBD1; CDR3: CSAIGGDDYTF; DNA: TGCAGTGCTATAGGGGGCGATGACTACACCTTC
J: TRBJ2-1; length: 18; V: TRBV4-3; size: NA; D: TRBD2; CDR3: CASSQYLGRAEKDDEQFF; DNA: TGCGCCAGCAGCCAATATCTGGGGAGGGCCGAGAAAGACGATGAGCAGTTCTTC
J: TRBJ2-3; length: 17; V: TRBV4-2; size: NA; D: NA; CDR3: CASSQDPRSWSTDTQYF; DNA: TGTGCCAGCAGCCAAGATCCTCGGTCCTGGAGCACAGATACGCAGTATTTT
J: TRBJ1-3; length: 14; V: TRBV7-9; size: NA; D: NA; CDR3: CASSLLSSGNTIYF; DNA: TGTGCCAGCAGCTTACTAAGCTCTGGAAACACCATATATTTT
J: TRBJ1-1; length: 11; V: TRBV6-5; size: NA; D: NA; CDR3: CASRGGTEAFF; DNA: TGTGCCAGCAGGGGAGGCACTGAAGCTTTCTTT
J: TRBJ2-5; length: 14; V: TRBV7-9; size: NA; D: NA; CDR3: CASSLEELWETQYF; DNA: TGTGCCAGCAGCTTAGAAGAACTATGGGAGACCCAGTACTTC
J: TRBJ2-3; length: 14; V: TRBV10-3; size: NA; D: NA; CDR3: CAISSLTSTDTQYF; DNA: TGTGCCATCAGTAGCCTCACGAGCACAGATACGCAGTATTTT
J: TRBJ2-3; length: 14; V: TRBV6-6; size: NA; D: NA; CDR3: CASSYSPSTDTQYF; DNA: TGTGCCAGCAGTTACTCCCCTAGCACAGATACGCAGTATTTT
J: TRBJ2-5; length: 13; V: TRBV6-4; size: NA; D: TRBD1; CDR3: CASSRDREETQYF; DNA: TGTGCCAGCAGTAGGGACAGGGAAGAGACCCAGTACTTC
J: TRBJ2-4; length: 15; V: TRBV5-6; size: NA; D: NA; CDR3: CASSLESGVLDIQYF; DNA: TGTGCCAGCAGCTTAGAGTCAGGGGTTCTGGACATTCAGTACTTC
J: TRBJ1-2; length: 13; V: TRBV2; size: NA; D: TRBD1; CDR3: CASRDRDVYGYTF; DNA: TGTGCCAGCAGGGACAGGGACGTCTATGGCTACACCTTC
J: TRBJ2-7; length: 12; V: TRBV18; size: once; D: NA; CDR3: CASSPGSYEQYF; DNA: TGTGCCAGCTCACCAGGCAGCTACGAGCAGTACTTC
J: TRBJ1-2; length: 14; V: TRBV7-2; size: NA; D: NA; CDR3: CASSFFRINYGYTF; DNA: TGTGCCAGCAGCTTCTTTAGAATCAACTATGGCTACACCTTC
J: TRBJ1-3; length: 14; V: TRBV7-7; size: NA; D: NA; CDR3: CASSLGGAGNTIYF; DNA: TGTGCTAGCAGCTTAGGAGGAGCTGGAAACACCATATATTTT
J: TRBJ2-1; length: 14; V: TRBV4-3; size: NA; D: TRBD2; CDR3: CASSAGTSVNEQFF; DNA: TGCGCCAGCAGCGCCGGGACTAGCGTCAATGAGCAGTTCTTC
J: TRBJ2-4; length: 12; V: TRBV6-6; size: NA; D: TRBD2; CDR3: CASLAGKNIQYF; DNA: TGTGCCAGCCTAGCGGGGAAAAACATTCAGTACTTC
J: TRBJ2-1; length: 12; V: TRBV6-6; size: NA; D: NA; CDR3: CASFSTYNEQFF; DNA: TGTGCCAGCTTTAGCACCTACAATGAGCAGTTCTTC
J: TRBJ2-7; length: 15; V: TRBV7-9; size: NA; D: TRBD1; CDR3: CASSLGTGVSYEQYF; DNA: TGTGCCAGCAGCTTAGGGACAGGGGTCTCCTACGAGCAGTACTTC
J: TRBJ2-5; length: 14; V: TRBV30; size: NA; D: TRBD1; CDR3: CAWTRQGAGETQYF; DNA: TGTGCCTGGACAAGACAGGGGGCCGGGGAGACCCAGTACTTC
J: TRBJ1-1; length: 14; V: TRBV29-1; size: NA; D: TRBD1; CDR3: CSVARQGMNTEAFF; DNA: TGCAGCGTCGCACGACAGGGGATGAACACTGAAGCTTTCTTT
J: TRBJ2-7; length: 12; V: TRBV10-3; size: NA; D: NA; CDR3: CAISGRGYEQYF; DNA: TGTGCCATCAGTGGGAGGGGCTACGAGCAGTACTTC
J: TRBJ1-1; length: 13; V: TRBV10-3; size: NA; D: NA; CDR3: CAITHRTNTEAFF; DNA: TGTGCCATCACCCACAGGACAAACACTGAAGCTTTCTTT
J: TRBJ2-5; length: 14; V: TRBV4-3; size: NA; D: NA; CDR3: CASSQVMAQETQYF; DNA: TGCGCCAGCAGCCAAGTCATGGCCCAAGAGACCCAGTACTTC
J: TRBJ2-5; length: 16; V: TRBV28; size: NA; D: NA; CDR3: CASSLLGRGSLETQYF; DNA: TGTGCCAGCAGTTTATTGGGCAGGGGTTCTTTAGAGACCCAGTACTTC
J: TRBJ2-6; length: 16; V: TRBV27; size: NA; D: NA; CDR3: CASSPQGGSGANVLTF; DNA: TGTGCCAGCAGTCCACAGGGCGGGTCTGGGGCCAACGTCCTGACTTTC
J: TRBJ1-2; length: 11; V: TRBV28; size: NA; D: NA; CDR3: CASRQGTGYTF; DNA: TGTGCCAGCAGGCAGGGGACGGGCTACACCTTC
J: TRBJ2-1; length: 13; V: TRBV9; size: NA; D: NA; CDR3: CASSAEVYNEQFF; DNA: TGTGCCAGCAGCGCGGAGGTCTACAATGAGCAGTTCTTC
J: TRBJ1-1; length: 14; V: TRBV7-6; size: once; D: TRBD1; CDR3: CASSKGQMNTEAFF; DNA: TGTGCCAGCAGCAAGGGACAGATGAACACTGAAGCTTTCTTT
J: TRBJ2-2; length: 12; V: TRBV29-1; size: NA; D: NA; CDR3: CSVAENTGELFF; DNA: TGCAGCGTGGCGGAGAACACCGGGGAGCTGTTTTTT
J: TRBJ1-2; length: 13; V: TRBV5-1; size: NA; D: NA; CDR3: CASSLDGDWGYTF; DNA: TGCGCCAGCAGCTTGGACGGTGATTGGGGCTACACCTTC
J: TRBJ2-7; length: 17; V: TRBV6-1; size: NA; D: NA; CDR3: CASSEALWDIGQYEQYF; DNA: TGTGCCAGCAGTGAAGCGCTCTGGGACATAGGACAGTACGAGCAGTACTTC
J: TRBJ1-2; length: 14; V: TRBV2; size: NA; D: TRBD1; CDR3: CASASGQGAEGYTF; DNA: TGTGCCAGCGCGTCGGGACAGGGGGCGGAAGGCTACACCTTC
J: TRBJ2-7; length: 14; V: TRBV19; size: NA; D: TRBD1; CDR3: CASSVTGGTYEQYF; DNA: TGTGCCAGTAGCGTGACAGGGGGCACCTACGAGCAGTACTTC
J: TRBJ2-1; length: 15; V: TRBV18; size: NA; D: NA; CDR3: CASSPPYRGYNEQFF; DNA: TGTGCCAGCTCACCCCCGTACCGAGGATACAATGAGCAGTTCTTC
J: TRBJ1-4; length: 14; V: TRBV28; size: NA; D: NA; CDR3: CASSFIATNEKLFF; DNA: TGTGCCAGCAGTTTTATAGCAACTAATGAAAAACTGTTTTTT